Shown below are 25 T cell receptor beta chains from a single sample sequenced in a study of cytomegalovirus exposure and HLA in healthy donors (dated by TCRdb to 2016 to 2017). Library generation was performed with the immunoSEQ multiplex PCR assay. For the multiplex PCR, a mixture combining 60 forward primers for TCR Vbeta segments and 13 reverse primers for TCR Jbeta segments was used. TCRdb mirrors the immuneACCESS table, restricted to in-frame sequences. Some clones are absent from its copies; in checked studies, under half trace to an unresolved V gene, and the reason for the others is unknown. Across this sample there are over 150,000 clones, with roughly 77% seen only once. The ten biggest clones cover 6% to 8.5% of the sample. The material sequenced was PBMCs. These receptors originate from a man between 25 and 39 years old in good health and CMV-seropositive.

This rearrangement joins TRBV12-5 to TRBJ2-7, with D possibly TRBD2 on 7 matching bases. Between the trimmed V and J ends, which lost 0 bases and 7 bases, there was a span of 10 bases. Germline assignment: CDR1 LGHNT and CDR2 FRNRAP. The CDR3 sequence is 13 residues long. The CDR3 DNA sequence: TGTGCTAGTGGTTTGGTGGGAGGGGGGGAGCAGTACTTC. Amino acid sequence: CASGLVGGGEQYF.

This clone was seen a single time. The rearrangement links TRBV5-1 to TRBJ1-4; D not certain. V was trimmed by 4 bases and J by 10 bases, leaving 17 bases between them. CDR1 is SGHRS and CDR2 is YFSETQ in the germline V gene. This CDR3 has 14 residues. CDR3: CASSGGNVVGKLFF. The CDR3 nucleotides are TGCGCCAGCAGCGGAGGTAATGTGGTCGGAAAACTGTTTTTT.

The chain links TRBV5-6 to TRBJ1-1; 7 positions match TRBD1. V was pared by 7 bases and J by 3 bases, with 21 bases of the junction left unmatched. Germline lookup yields CDR1 SGHDT and CDR2 YYEEEE. The CDR3 sequence is 18 residues long. In nucleotides, the CDR3 is TGTGCCAGCTCCACAAGGGATTCCGGGACAGTTTTTCACACTGAAGCTTTCTTT. It is translated as CASSTRDSGTVFHTEAFF.

This chain connects TRBV2 to TRBJ2-7; perhaps TRBD2 as D (6 bases). Germline V gene data show CDR1 as SNHLY and CDR2 as FYNNEI. Trimming stripped 8 bases from V and 11 bases from J, with 13 bases between. The CDR3 is made up of 10 amino acids. CDR3 sequence reads: CASLDGSEYF. The CDR3 DNA reads as TGTGCCAGCCTGGACGGGAGCGAGTACTTC.

The genes are TRBV19 and TRBJ1-1; tentatively, D is TRBD1 (5 bases). Trimming took 10 bases from V and 4 from J, leaving 19 bases between them. Germline CDR1 reads LNHDA; CDR2 reads SQIVND (reference sequence). The CDR3 has 14 residues. As DNA, the CDR3 is TGTGCCACCCGGAGTCAGGGATCGGGCACTGAAGCTTTCTTT. Amino acid sequence: CATRSQGSGTEAFF.

This sequence joins TRBV10-3 and TRBJ2-3; no reliable D call. Germline V CDR1 and CDR2: ENHRY, SYGVKD. V lost 2 bases and J lost 2, with 5 bases in between. This CDR3 has 13 residues. This chain's CDR3 is CAISEPNTDTQYF. Written as DNA, the CDR3 is TGTGCCATCAGTGAGCCAAACACAGATACGCAGTATTTT.

CDR3 sequence: CASTQLAGGPYNEQFF. CDR3 in DNA: TGTGCCAGCACCCAACTAGCGGGAGGGCCCTACAATGAGCAGTTCTTC. This rearrangement joins TRBV25-1 to TRBJ2-1; TRBD2 matches at 13 bases. The CDR3 sequence is 16 residues long. Germline CDR1 reads MGHDK; CDR2 reads SYGVNS. V trimming: 7 bases; J trimming: 2 bases; junction bases outside the gene matches: 5. The entire variable domain, with the rest obtained from reference TRBV25-1 and TRBJ2-1, is as follows: EADIYQTPRYLVIGTGKKITLECSQTMGHDKMYWYQQDPGMELHLIHYSYGVNSTEKGDLSSESTVSRIRTEHFPLTLESARPSHTSQYLCASTQLAGGPYNEQFFGPGTRLTVL.

This chain joins TRBV4-1 and TRBJ2-7; TRBD1 might be the D (6 bases). Trimming took off 4 bases at V and 5 bases at J, with 15 bases between the two ends. The CDR3 sequence is 14 residues long. Germline V gene lookup returns CDR1 MGHRA and CDR2 YSYEKL. DNA for the CDR3: TGCGCCAGCAGCCGTAATAGGGGGATCAACGAGCAGTACTTC. Translated: CASSRNRGINEQYF.

This clone has a handful of counts. This chain uses TRBV30 with TRBJ1-2; no reliable D call. This CDR3 is 15 amino acids long. Germline-derived CDR1 and CDR2 are GTSNPN and SVGIG (reference sequence). V lost 2 bases and J 0 bases, leaving 13 bases between the germline ends. The CDR3 loop reads CAWSKEARTNYGYTF. CDR3 bases: TGTGCCTGGAGTAAGGAGGCTCGGACTAACTATGGCTACACCTTC.

This clone has only a few counts. This rearrangement joins TRBV4-1 to TRBJ1-2; D is undetermined. Trimming removed 1 base from V and 3 bases from J, with 9 bases in between. Germline CDR1 MGHRA, CDR2 YSYEKL. The CDR3 loop spans 14 amino acids. The CDR3 sequence: CASSQVGPDYGYTF. CDR3 DNA sequence: TGCGCCAGCAGCCAAGTTGGCCCTGACTATGGCTACACCTTC.

The rearrangement uses TRBV7-3 and TRBJ2-3; 8 nucleotides match TRBD1. V gave up 5 bases and J gave up 2 bases; unmatched junction bases: 12. The CDR3 spans 17 residues. Germline V gene sequence: CDR1 SGHTA, CDR2 FQGTGA. The CDR3 region has the DNA TGTGCCAGCAGCGTGGGCCTCAGGGGGCCCAACACAGATACGCAGTATTTT. Translating it yields CASSVGLRGPNTDTQYF.

V gene TRBV6-6 combines with J gene TRBJ2-3, with unresolved D. CDR1 and CDR2 (germline): MNHNY, SVGAGI (reference sequence). The length of the CDR3 is 13 residues. The V end was cut by 3 bases, the J end by 2 bases, with 6 bases between. In nucleotides, the CDR3 is TGTGCCAGCAGTTATGACTCCACAGATACGCAGTATTTT. Translation: CASSYDSTDTQYF.

In its sample, this clone was seen a few times. V is TRBV7-2 and J is TRBJ1-2; maybe TRBD1 (6 bases). V lost 0 bases and J 8 bases, leaving 13 bases between the germline ends. Germline CDR1 is SGHTA and CDR2 is FQGNSA. This CDR3 is 14 amino acids long. CDR3 amino acids: CASSLARGGQGYTF. Here the CDR3 DNA reads TGTGCCAGCAGCTTAGCAAGGGGGGGCCAGGGCTACACCTTC.

The chain uses TRBV9 and TRBJ2-2; 10 bases are a match to TRBD2. The CDR3 is 15 amino acids. Germline CDR1 and CDR2: SGDLS and YYNGEE. The J segment lost 5 bases and the V segment lost 4 bases, leaving 5 bases of the junction unmatched. The CDR3 sequence: CASSIAGGGTGELFF. The CDR3 DNA sequence: TGTGCCAGCAGCATAGCGGGAGGTGGTACCGGGGAGCTGTTTTTT.

This chain uses TRBV5-3 with TRBJ2-5; the D gene is possibly TRBD1 (6 bases). TRBV5-3 is known as an ORF, though its function is uncertain. V dropped 5 bases and J dropped 9 bases, with 17 bases sitting between them. CDR3 length: 13 amino acids. DNA of the CDR3: TGTGCCAGAAGGACAGGCCGTGAATCTGCCCAGTACTTC. Its translation: CARRTGRESAQYF.

This clone appeared a few times. The V and J genes are TRBV16 and TRBJ1-5, with 10 bases fitting TRBD1. Germline loops: CDR1 KGHSY, CDR2 FQNENV. With V trimmed by 2 bases and J by 7 bases, 8 bases remained unmatched. CDR3 length: 16 amino acids. Here the CDR3 reads CASSQLTGGVEQPQHF. The CDR3 nucleotides are TGTGCCAGCAGCCAACTGACAGGGGGCGTAGAACAGCCCCAGCATTTT.

The chain combines TRBV29-1 with TRBJ1-1; TRBD1 aligns across 7 bases. Germline V CDR1 and CDR2: SQVTM, ANQGSEA. The CDR3 has 13 residues. V trimming: 8 bases; J trimming: 6 bases; junction bases outside the gene matches: 12. The CDR3 nucleotides read TGCAGCAGTTTCGACGGACAGGAGGCTGAAGCTTTCTTT. As protein: CSSFDGQEAEAFF.

This clone came up many times. J is TRBJ1-6 and V is TRBV11-1; the D is unclear. The CDR3 is 14 amino acids. CDR1 is SGHAT, CDR2 FQDESV, per germline (reference sequence). The V end was cut by 4 bases, the J end by 7 bases, with 11 bases between. The CDR3 protein is CASSWETGNSPLHF. The CDR3 nucleotides read TGTGCCAGCAGCTGGGAAACGGGAAATTCACCCCTCCACTTT.

In DNA form, the CDR3 reads TGTGCCAGCAGCTACAACAGGGTGGAAGGAAACACCATATATTTT. Translated: CASSYNRVEGNTIYF. The genes are TRBV7-3 and TRBJ1-3; D may be TRBD1 (6 bases). The germline V gene has CDR1 SGHTA and CDR2 FQGTGA. This CDR3 spans 15 amino acids. V was pared by 4 bases and J by 4 bases, with 14 bases between.

The chain combines TRBV7-9 with TRBJ2-6, with 7 bases fitting TRBD1. The V and J ends lost 7 bases and 0 bases, in that order; junction bases with no gene match: 9. The V gene's germline CDR1 is SEHNR and CDR2 FQNEAQ (reference sequence). The CDR3 totals 17 residues. The CDR3 nucleotides are TGTGCCAGCACCCCGTGGGCAGGGGGCTCTGGGGCCAACGTCCTGACTTTC. Translation gives CASTPWAGGSGANVLTF.

The DNA of the CDR3 is TGTGCCAGCAGCTTGTGGCCGGGGACAGGCAATCAGCCCCAGCATTTT. This codes for CASSLWPGTGNQPQHF. The chain joins TRBV5-8 to TRBJ1-5; 7 bases are a match to TRBD1. Germline CDR1 SGHTS, CDR2 YDEGEE. Germline trimming cut 1 base from V and 2 bases from J; bases unmatched to any gene: 6. The CDR3 has 16 residues.

The V gene is TRBV29-1, the J gene TRBJ2-5; D is perhaps TRBD1 (5 bases). The CDR3 runs 14 residues. Germline loops: CDR1 SQVTM, CDR2 ANQGSEA. Trimming stripped 2 bases from V and 1 base from J, with 11 bases between. CDR3 in DNA: TGCAGCGTTGAAACTCTAGGGGTCCAAGAGACCCAGTACTTC. It yields the protein CSVETLGVQETQYF.

V usage is TRBV12-5 and J usage is TRBJ2-5; D remains ambiguous. The CDR3 is 14 amino acids. Trimming left V 7 bases short and J 4 bases short, with 16 bases between. Germline V gene data show CDR1 as LGHNT and CDR2 as FRNRAP. CDR3 in DNA: TGTGCTAGTGCTAGATCTGGCTCCGGAGAGACCCAGTACTTC. Its protein is CASARSGSGETQYF.

This clone was observed a handful of times. The chain links TRBV28 to TRBJ2-7; 7 bases are a match to TRBD1. With V trimmed by 1 base and J by 5 bases, 11 bases remained unmatched. CDR1 MDHEN and CDR2 SYDVKM come from the germline V gene. The CDR3 length is 16 residues. CDR3 residues: CASSLSLTGYGNEQYF. CDR3 DNA: TGTGCCAGCAGTTTATCCCTGACAGGGTACGGAAACGAGCAGTACTTC.

A few counts support this clone. V gene TRBV14 combines with J gene TRBJ1-3; D gene uncertain. Per germline, CDR1 SGHDN and CDR2 FVKESK. The CDR3 is 13 residues long. V lost 7 bases and J 2 bases, leaving 9 bases between the germline ends. The CDR3 protein is CASTLDTGNTIYF. CDR3 nucleotides: TGTGCCAGCACACTTGACACTGGAAACACCATATATTTT.